This T cell receptor (beta chain) emerged from a study of control samples from healthy donors and cancer patients. Assay: immunoSEQ multiplex PCR; the TCRdb copy retains only in-frame clones and omits some. The sample carries about 99,000 clones, about 89% recorded once. CDR3 length: 14 amino acids. V was clipped by 7 bases and J by 2 bases; unmatched bases: 5. CDR1 MNHEY and CDR2 SVGAGI come from the germline V gene. This chain links TRBV6-5 with TRBJ2-3; 8 nucleotides line up with TRBD1. The sample consisted of PBMCs. This TCR was sampled from a man in his fifties or sixties with lung cancer. In nucleotides, the CDR3 is TGTGCCAGCATCAGGGGGCCGGACACAGATACGCAGTATTTT. This gives the protein CASIRGPDTDTQYF.